This T cell receptor (beta chain) was recorded in a study of Graves' ophthalmopathy and Graves' hyperthyroidism. CDR1 and CDR2 from the germline V gene are MNHEY and SVGAGI. The CDR3 totals 13 residues. V was shortened by 6 bases and J by 6 bases, with 11 bases between the two germline ends. RNA transcripts were the template, and TCR beta CDR3 regions were amplified from them. The authors performed first-round RT-PCR with HTBI primers and then a second-round multiplex PCR. TCRdb used MiXCR to reprocess the multiplex PCR reads, holding one entry per CDR3 protein. This sample has over 650,000 distinct CDR3 sequences, with over 40% found just once. Each donor who had ophthalmopathy showed moderate-to-severe activity, a CAS of ≥3, a NOSPECS of ≥4, and a duration under 3 months. General study results and limits: Most thyroid clonotypes with frequency above 0.001 were detected in blood too. As the model predicted ophthalmopathy progression, it achieved a sensitivity of approximately 65% and a specificity of 72.22%.

In its sample, this clonotype was seen many times. Its antigen is not identified. Sequenced material: peripheral blood. This TCR was sampled from an adult man with Graves' ophthalmopathy. The chain couples TRBV6-5 to TRBJ1-4; D uncertain. The CDR3 DNA reads as TGTGCCAGCAGACAACGGATGGATGAAAAACTGTTTTTT. Its translation is CASRQRMDEKLFF.